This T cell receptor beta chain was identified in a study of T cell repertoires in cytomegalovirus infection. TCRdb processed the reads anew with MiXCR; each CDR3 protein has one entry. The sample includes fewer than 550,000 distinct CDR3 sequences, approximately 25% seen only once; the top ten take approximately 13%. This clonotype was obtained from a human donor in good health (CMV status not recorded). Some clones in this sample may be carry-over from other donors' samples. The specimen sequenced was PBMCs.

The CDR3 DNA follows: TGTGCCAGCAGCGTAGCTCCGACTACCAAAGAGACCCAGTACTTC. The encoded protein is CASSVAPTTKETQYF. The chain combines TRBV9 with TRBJ2-5; tentatively, D is TRBD2 (5 bases). In germline, CDR1 is SGDLS, CDR2 YYNGEE. The CDR3 covers 15 residues. V dropped 0 bases and J dropped 3 bases, with 12 bases sitting between them.